The sequence of this TCR beta chain was determined in a study of spatial heterogeneity in lung cancer. Study conclusions and caveats: Among blood samples, ubiquitous expanded tumor TCRs appeared more at resection than at follow-up.

This clonotype was seen ten or more times. Its antigen is not identified. This CDR3 is 13 amino acids long. With 1 base removed from V and 5 bases from J, the gap between germline ends came to 8 bases. CDR1 is SEHNR and CDR2 is FQNEAQ in the germline V gene (reference sequence). Time point here: blood at routine non-recurrence follow-up after resection. Whole RNA came from tumor, nontumor lung or frozen PBMC and was sequenced without being sorted. Individual TCR cDNA molecules each bore their own unique molecular identifier. TCRdb called the 5' RACE reads again in MiXCR, with one record for every CDR3 protein. In the table there are tens of thousands of distinct CDR3 sequences, approximately 8% of which are singletons.

The J gene is TRBJ1-2, the V gene TRBV7-9; unclear D gene. The clonotype originates from a male donor with early-stage non-small cell lung cancer. The source was PBMCs, collected at follow-up. The CDR3 bases are TGTGCCAGCAGCTTAGATAGGGATTATGGCTACACCTTC. Translating it yields CASSLDRDYGYTF.